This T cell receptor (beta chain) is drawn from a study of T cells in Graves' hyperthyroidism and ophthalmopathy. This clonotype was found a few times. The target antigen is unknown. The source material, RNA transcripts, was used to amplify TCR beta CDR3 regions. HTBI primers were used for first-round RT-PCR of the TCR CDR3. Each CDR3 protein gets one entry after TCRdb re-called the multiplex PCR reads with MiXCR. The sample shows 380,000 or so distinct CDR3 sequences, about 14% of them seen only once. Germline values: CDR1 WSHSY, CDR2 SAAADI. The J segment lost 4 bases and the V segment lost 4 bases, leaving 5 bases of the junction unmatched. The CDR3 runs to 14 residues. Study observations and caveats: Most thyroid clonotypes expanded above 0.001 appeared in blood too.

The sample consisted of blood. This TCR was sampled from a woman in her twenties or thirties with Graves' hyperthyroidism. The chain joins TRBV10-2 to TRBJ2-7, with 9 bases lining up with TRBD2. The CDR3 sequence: CASSASSGKYEQYF. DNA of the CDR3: TGCGCCAGCAGTGCGTCTAGCGGGAAATACGAGCAGTACTTC.